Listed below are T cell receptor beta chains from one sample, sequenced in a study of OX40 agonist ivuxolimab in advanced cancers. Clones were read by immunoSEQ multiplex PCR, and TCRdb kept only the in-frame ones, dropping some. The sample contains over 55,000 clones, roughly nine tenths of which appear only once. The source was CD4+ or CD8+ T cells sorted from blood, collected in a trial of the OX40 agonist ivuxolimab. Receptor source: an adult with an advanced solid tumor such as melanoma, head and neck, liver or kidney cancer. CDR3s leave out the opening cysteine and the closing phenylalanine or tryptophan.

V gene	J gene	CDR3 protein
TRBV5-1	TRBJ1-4	ASSLGDRGEKLF
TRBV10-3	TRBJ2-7	AISGRDGISYEQY
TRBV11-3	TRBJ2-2	ASQTSSTGELF
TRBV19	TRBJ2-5	ASSIRTGGISETQY
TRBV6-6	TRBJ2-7	ASSYLSEQY
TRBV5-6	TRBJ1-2	ASSLGRVGGYT
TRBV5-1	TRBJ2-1	ASSLGLTTPGF
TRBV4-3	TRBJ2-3	ASSQEGTGDTQY
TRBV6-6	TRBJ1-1	ATAGNTEAF
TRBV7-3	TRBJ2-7	ASSLGSTGFWEQY
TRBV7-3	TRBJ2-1	ASSSTPSRFNEQF